The present T cell receptor (beta chain) was sequenced within a study of shared clonotypes between healthy human individuals. Data came from immunoSEQ multiplex PCR; TCRdb stores just in-frame clones and leaves some out. Of under 1,100,000 clones in the sample, 75% are singletons; the top ten hold roughly 1.5%. The CDR3 spans 15 residues. The germline gives CDR1 SGHRS, CDR2 YFSETQ. Trimming cost V 0 bases and J 6 bases, with 12 bases left between them. The clonotype comes from a man between 18 and 29 years old in good health. Sequenced input: memory CD4+ T cells sorted from blood. This sample's subset: CD45RA-negative fraction. The chain joins TRBV5-1 to TRBJ2-2, with unresolved D. The CDR3 region is CASSLDPRTSGELFF. CDR3 coding DNA: TGCGCCAGCAGCTTGGACCCCAGAACATCCGGGGAGCTGTTTTTT.